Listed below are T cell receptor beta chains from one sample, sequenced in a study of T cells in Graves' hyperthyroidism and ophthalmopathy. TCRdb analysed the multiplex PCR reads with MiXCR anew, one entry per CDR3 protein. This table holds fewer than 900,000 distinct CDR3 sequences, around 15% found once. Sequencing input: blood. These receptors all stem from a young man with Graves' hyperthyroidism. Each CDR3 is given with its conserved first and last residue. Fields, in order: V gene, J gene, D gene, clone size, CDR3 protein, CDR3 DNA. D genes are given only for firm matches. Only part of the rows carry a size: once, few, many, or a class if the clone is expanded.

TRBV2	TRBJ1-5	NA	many	CASSDHRSNQPQHF	TGTGCCAGCAGTGACCACAGGTCCAATCAGCCCCAGCATTTT
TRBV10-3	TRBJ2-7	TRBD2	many	CAISESAGGSYEQYF	TGTGCCATCAGTGAGTCAGCGGGAGGGTCCTACGAGCAGTACTTC
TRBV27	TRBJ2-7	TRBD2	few	CASSFTSGSVYEQYF	TGTGCCAGCAGTTTCACTAGCGGGAGTGTCTACGAGCAGTACTTC
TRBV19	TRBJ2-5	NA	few	CASSIQKGGETQYF	TGTGCCAGTAGTATTCAAAAGGGGGGGGAGACCCAGTACTTC
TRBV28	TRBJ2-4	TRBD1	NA	CASSPPGQGVNIQYF	TGTGCCAGCAGTCCCCCGGGACAGGGGGTAAACATTCAGTACTTC
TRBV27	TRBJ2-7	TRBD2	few	CASSAVLAGGLLGGEQYF	TGTGCCAGCTCTGCGGTCCTAGCGGGTGGTCTCTTAGGAGGCGAGCAGTACTTC
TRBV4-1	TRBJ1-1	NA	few	CASSQDWGATEAFF	TGCGCCAGCAGCCAAGATTGGGGGGCCACTGAAGCTTTCTTT
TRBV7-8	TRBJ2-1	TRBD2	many	CASSSRTSGVSEQFF	TGTGCCAGCAGCTCACGGACTAGCGGCGTTTCTGAGCAGTTCTTC
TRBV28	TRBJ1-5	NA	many	CASSLSWQVSVSAALPNQPQHF	TGTGCCAGCAGTTTATCGTGGCAGGTGTCGGTGTCGGCAGCTCTCCCCAATCAGCCCCAGCATTTT
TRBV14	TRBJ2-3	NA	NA	CASSQDLTGSNTDTQYF	TGTGCCAGCAGCCAAGATCTGACAGGCTCAAACACAGATACGCAGTATTTT
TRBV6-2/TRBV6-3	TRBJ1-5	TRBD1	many	CASSRQGGQPQHF	TGTGCCAGCAGTCGGCAGGGGGGCCAGCCCCAGCATTTT
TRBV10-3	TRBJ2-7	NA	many	CAISEESLATYEQYF	TGTGCCATCAGTGAGGAGTCACTGGCAACCTACGAGCAGTACTTC
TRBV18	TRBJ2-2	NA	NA	CASSPGRPNTGELFF	TGTGCCAGCTCACCCGGACGACCGAACACCGGGGAGCTGTTTTTT
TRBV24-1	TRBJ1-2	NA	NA	CATSDDGRGDYGYTF	TGTGCCACCAGTGATGATGGACGGGGAGACTATGGCTACACCTTC
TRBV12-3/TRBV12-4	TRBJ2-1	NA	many	CASSAYNNEQFF	TGTGCCAGCAGCGCTTACAACAATGAGCAGTTCTTC
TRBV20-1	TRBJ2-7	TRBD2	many	CSAQGGTRTYEQYF	TGCAGTGCCCAGGGCGGGACTAGGACCTACGAGCAGTACTTC
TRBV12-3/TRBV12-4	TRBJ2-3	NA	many	CASSFYGVRTDTQYF	TGTGCCAGCAGTTTTTACGGGGTCCGCACAGATACGCAGTATTTT
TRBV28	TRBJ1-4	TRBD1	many	CASRTTGGNEKLFF	TGTGCCAGCAGGACAACAGGGGGCAATGAAAAACTGTTTTTT
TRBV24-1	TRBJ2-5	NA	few	CATSARPGREETQYF	TGTGCCACCAGTGCTCGCCCGGGACGGGAAGAGACCCAGTACTTC
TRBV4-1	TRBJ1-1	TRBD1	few	CASSQERGQTMNTEAFF	TGCGCCAGCAGCCAAGAACGGGGACAGACCATGAACACTGAAGCTTTCTTT
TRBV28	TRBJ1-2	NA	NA	CASSFLGAYGYTF	TGTGCCAGCAGTTTTCTGGGGGCCTATGGCTACACCTTC
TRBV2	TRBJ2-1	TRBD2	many	CASTEAQGLATYNEQFF	TGTGCCAGCACAGAGGCCCAGGGACTAGCTACCTACAATGAGCAGTTCTTC
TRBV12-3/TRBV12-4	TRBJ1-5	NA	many	CASSEQGHQHF	TGTGCCAGCAGCGAACAGGGCCACCAGCATTTT
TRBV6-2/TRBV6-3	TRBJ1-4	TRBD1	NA	CASSRQGLGEKLFF	TGTGCCAGCAGCCGACAGGGGTTGGGTGAAAAACTGTTTTTT
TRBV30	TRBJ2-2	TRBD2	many	CAFRGLGDTGELFF	TGTGCCTTTAGGGGACTAGGGGACACCGGGGAGCTGTTTTTT
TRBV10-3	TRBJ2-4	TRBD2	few	CAISESGSGRGFENIQYF	TGTGCCATCAGTGAGTCGGGGAGCGGGAGGGGATTCGAAAACATTCAGTACTTC
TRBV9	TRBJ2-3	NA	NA	CASSVYGQGTQYF	TGTGCCAGCAGCGTATATGGACAAGGGACGCAGTATTTT
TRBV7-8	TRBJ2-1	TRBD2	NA	CASSFGLAGVGNEQFF	TGTGCCAGCAGCTTCGGACTAGCGGGAGTGGGCAATGAGCAGTTCTTC
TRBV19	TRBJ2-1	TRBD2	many	CASRLGTSVAEQFF	TGTGCCAGTAGGCTGGGGACTAGCGTGGCTGAGCAGTTCTTC
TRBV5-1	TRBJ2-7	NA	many	CASRTGPGPYVVQRHEQYF	TGCGCCAGCAGAACAGGCCCAGGGCCTTACGTGGTTCAAAGACACGAGCAGTACTTC
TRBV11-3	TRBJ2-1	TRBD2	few	CASSYLADVYNEQFF	TGTGCCAGCTCGTACCTAGCGGATGTTTACAATGAGCAGTTCTTC
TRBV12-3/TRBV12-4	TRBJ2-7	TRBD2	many	CASSYPSGIGGSYEQYF	TGTGCCAGCAGTTATCCTAGCGGGATTGGGGGCTCCTACGAGCAGTACTTC
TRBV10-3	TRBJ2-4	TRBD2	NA	CAISGLAGAEGIQYF	TGTGCCATCAGCGGACTAGCGGGAGCGGAGGGCATTCAGTACTTC
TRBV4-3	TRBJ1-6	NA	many	CASSQAVNSPLHF	TGCGCCAGCAGCCAGGCTGTCAATTCACCCCTCCACTTT
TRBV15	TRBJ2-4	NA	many	CATSKGRAQNIQYF	TGTGCCACCAGTAAAGGGAGAGCCCAAAACATTCAGTACTTC
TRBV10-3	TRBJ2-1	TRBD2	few	CAISETSDYNEQFF	TGTGCCATCAGTGAGACTAGCGATTACAATGAGCAGTTCTTC
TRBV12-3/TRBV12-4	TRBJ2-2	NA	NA	CASSQVHSHGELFF	TGTGCCAGCAGCCAGGTTCACTCGCACGGGGAGCTGTTTTTT
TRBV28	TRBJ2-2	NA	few	CASSVPANTGELFF	TGTGCCAGCAGTGTTCCAGCTAACACCGGGGAGCTGTTTTTT